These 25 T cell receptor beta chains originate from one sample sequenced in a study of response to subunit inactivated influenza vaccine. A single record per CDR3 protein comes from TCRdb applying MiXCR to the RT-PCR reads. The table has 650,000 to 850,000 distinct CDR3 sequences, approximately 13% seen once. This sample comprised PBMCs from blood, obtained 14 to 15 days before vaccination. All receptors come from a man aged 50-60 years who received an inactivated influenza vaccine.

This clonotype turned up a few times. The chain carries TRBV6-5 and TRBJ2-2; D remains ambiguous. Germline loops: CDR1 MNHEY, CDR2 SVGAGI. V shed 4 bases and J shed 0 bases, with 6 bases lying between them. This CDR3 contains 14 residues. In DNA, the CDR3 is TGTGCCAGCAGTTCGCGGACGAACACCGGGGAGCTGTTTTTT. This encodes CASSSRTNTGELFF.

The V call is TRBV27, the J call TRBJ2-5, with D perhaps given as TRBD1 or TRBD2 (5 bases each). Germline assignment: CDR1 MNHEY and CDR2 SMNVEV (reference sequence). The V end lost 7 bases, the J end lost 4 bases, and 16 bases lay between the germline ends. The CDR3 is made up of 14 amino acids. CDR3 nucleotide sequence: TGTGCCAGCAACGCCTTGGGACCGGGAGAGACCCAGTACTTC. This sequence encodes CASNALGPGETQYF.

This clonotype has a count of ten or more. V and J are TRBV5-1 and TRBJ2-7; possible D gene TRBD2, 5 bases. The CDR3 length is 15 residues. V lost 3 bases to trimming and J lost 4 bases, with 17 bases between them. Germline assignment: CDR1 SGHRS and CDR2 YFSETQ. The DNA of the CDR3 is TGCGCCAGCAGCTCCACTTTTCGGGGATCTTACGAGCAGTACTTC. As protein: CASSSTFRGSYEQYF.

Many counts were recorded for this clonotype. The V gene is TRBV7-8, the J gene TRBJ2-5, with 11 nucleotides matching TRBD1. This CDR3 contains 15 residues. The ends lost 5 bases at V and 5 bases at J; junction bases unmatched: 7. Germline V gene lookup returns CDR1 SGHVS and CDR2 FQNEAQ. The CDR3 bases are TGTGCCAGCAGCGAAGGACAGGGGGCTGGGGAGACCCAGTACTTC. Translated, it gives CASSEGQGAGETQYF.

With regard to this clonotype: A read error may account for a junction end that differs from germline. The CDR3: CASGLVAGGFTGELIF. As DNA, the CDR3 is TGTGCTAGTGGTTTGGTAGCGGGGGGTTTCACCGGGGAGCTGATTTTT. The V gene is TRBV12-5, the J gene TRBJ2-2; 9 bases are shared with TRBD2. Germline assignment: CDR1 LGHNT and CDR2 FRNRAP. The CDR3 sequence is 16 residues long.

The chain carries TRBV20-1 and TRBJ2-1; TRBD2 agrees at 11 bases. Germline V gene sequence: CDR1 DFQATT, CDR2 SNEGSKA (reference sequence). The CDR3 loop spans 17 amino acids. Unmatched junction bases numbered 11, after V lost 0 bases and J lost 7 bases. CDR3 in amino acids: CSARDLATSGSVNEQFF. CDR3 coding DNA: TGCAGTGCTAGAGACCTCGCTACTAGCGGGAGTGTTAATGAGCAGTTCTTC.

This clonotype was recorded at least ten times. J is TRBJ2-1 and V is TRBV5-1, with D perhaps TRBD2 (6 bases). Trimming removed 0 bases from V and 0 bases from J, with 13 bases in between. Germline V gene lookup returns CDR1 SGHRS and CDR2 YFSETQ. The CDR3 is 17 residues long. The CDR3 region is CASSLVLATSSYNEQFF. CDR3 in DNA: TGCGCCAGCAGCTTGGTGCTAGCGACGAGCTCCTACAATGAGCAGTTCTTC.

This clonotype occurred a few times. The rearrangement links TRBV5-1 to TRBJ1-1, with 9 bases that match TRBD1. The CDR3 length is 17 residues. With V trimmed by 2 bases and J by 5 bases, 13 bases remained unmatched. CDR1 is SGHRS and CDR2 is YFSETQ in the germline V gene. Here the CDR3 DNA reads TGCGCCAGCAGCTTCCTTTCTCCCGGGACAGGGAGTACTGAAGCTTTCTTT. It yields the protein CASSFLSPGTGSTEAFF.

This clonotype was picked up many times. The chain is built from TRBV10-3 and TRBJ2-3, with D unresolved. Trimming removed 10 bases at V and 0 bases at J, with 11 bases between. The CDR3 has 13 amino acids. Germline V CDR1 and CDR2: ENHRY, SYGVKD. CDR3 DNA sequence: TGTGCCAGCAGGCGTGGGAGCACAGATACGCAGTATTTT. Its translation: CASRRGSTDTQYF.

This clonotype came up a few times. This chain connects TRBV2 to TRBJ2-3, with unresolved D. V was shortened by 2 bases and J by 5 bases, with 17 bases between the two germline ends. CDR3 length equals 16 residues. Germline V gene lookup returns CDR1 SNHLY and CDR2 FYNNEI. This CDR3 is CASSETGPSVGDTQYF. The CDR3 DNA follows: TGTGCCAGCAGTGAAACCGGGCCCAGCGTAGGAGATACGCAGTATTTT.

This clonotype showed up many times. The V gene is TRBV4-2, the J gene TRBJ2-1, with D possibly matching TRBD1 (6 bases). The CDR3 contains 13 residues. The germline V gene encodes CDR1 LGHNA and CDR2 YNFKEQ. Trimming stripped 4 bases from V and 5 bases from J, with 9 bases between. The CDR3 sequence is CASSPDSNNEQFF. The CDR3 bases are TGTGCCAGCAGCCCGGACAGTAACAATGAGCAGTTCTTC.

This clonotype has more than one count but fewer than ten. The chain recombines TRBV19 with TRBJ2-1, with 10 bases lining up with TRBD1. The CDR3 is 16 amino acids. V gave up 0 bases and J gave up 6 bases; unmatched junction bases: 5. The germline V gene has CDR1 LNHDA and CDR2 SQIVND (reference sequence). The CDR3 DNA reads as TGTGCCAGTAGTATAGAAGGGACAGGGGTTATCAATGAGCAGTTCTTC. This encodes CASSIEGTGVINEQFF.

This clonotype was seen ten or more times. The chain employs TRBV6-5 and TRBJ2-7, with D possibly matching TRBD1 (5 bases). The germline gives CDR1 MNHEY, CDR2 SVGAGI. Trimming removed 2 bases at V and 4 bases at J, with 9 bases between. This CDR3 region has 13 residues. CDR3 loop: CASSYRTGYEQYF. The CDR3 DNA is TGTGCCAGCAGTTACCGCACAGGTTACGAGCAGTACTTC.

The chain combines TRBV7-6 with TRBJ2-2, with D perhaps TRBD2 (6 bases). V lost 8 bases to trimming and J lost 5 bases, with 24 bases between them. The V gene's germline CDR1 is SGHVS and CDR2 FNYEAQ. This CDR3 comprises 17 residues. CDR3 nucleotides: TGTGCCAGCTCCTCTACCCTCGGAGGACTAAGGACCGGGGAGCTGTTTTTT. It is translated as CASSSTLGGLRTGELFF. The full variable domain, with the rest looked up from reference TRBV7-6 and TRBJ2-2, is GAGVSQSPRYKVTKRGQDVALRCDPISGHVSLYWYRQALGQGPEFLTYFNYEAQQDKSGLPNDRFSAERPEGSISTLTIQRTEQRDSAMYRCASSSTLGGLRTGELFFGEGSRLTVL.

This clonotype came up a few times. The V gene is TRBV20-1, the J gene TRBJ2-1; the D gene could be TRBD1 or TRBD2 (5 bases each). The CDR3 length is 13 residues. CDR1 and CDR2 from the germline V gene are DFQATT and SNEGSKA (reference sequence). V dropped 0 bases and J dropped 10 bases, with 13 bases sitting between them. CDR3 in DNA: TGCAGTGCTAGAGAGGGACCAAAATACGAGCAGTTCTTC. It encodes CSAREGPKYEQFF.

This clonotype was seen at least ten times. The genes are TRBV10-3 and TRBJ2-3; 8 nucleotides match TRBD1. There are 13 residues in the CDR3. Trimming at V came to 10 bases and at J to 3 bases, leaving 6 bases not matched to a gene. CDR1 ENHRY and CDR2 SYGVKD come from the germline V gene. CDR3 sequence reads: CATTGGDTDTQYF. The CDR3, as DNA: TGTGCCACTACAGGGGGTGATACAGATACGCAGTATTTT.

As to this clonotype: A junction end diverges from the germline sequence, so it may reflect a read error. CDR3 amino acids: CSARDERDRITWVSF. For the CDR3, the DNA is TGCAGTGCTAGAGATGAGCGGGACAGAATTACCTGGGTGTCCTTC. J is TRBJ2-1 and V is TRBV20-1; the D gene could be TRBD1 or TRBD2 (7 bases each). CDR1 is DFQATT, CDR2 SNEGSKA, per germline (reference sequence). The CDR3 has 15 residues.

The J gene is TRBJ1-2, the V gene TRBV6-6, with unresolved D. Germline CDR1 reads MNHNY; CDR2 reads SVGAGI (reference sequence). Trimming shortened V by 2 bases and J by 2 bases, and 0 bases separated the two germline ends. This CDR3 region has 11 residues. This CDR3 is CASSYNYGYTF. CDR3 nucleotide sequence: TGTGCCAGCAGTTACAACTATGGCTACACCTTC.

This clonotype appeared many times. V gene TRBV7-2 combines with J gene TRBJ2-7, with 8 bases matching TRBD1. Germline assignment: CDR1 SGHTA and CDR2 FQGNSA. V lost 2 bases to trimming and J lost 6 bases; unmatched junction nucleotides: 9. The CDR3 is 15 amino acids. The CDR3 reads CASSLLGAGGGEQYF. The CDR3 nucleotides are TGTGCCAGCAGCTTATTAGGGGCAGGGGGCGGCGAGCAGTACTTC. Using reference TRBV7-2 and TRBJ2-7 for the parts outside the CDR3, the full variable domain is GAGVSQSPSNKVTEKGKDVELRCDPISGHTALYWYRQSLGQGLEFLIYFQGNSAPDKSGLPSDRFSAERTGGSVSTLTIQRTQQEDSAVYLCASSLLGAGGGEQYFGPGTRLTVT.

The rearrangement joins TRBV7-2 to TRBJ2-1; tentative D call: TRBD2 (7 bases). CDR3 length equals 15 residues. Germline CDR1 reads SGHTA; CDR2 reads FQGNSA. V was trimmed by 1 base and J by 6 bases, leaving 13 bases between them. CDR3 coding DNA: TGTGCCAGCAGCTTAGGGGGGGGCCGGTCCAATGAGCAGTTCTTC. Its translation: CASSLGGGRSNEQFF.

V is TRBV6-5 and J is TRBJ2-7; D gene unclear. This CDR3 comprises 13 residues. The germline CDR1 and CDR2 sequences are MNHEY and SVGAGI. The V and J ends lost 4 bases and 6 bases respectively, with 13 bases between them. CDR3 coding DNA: TGTGCCAGCAGTTTTCTGACATCGGGCGAGCAGTACTTC. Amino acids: CASSFLTSGEQYF.

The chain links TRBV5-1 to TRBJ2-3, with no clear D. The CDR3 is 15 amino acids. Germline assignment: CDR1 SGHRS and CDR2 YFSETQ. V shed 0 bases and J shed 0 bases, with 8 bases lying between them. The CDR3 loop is CASSLGVESTDTQYF. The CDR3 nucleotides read TGCGCCAGCAGCTTGGGAGTAGAGAGCACAGATACGCAGTATTTT.

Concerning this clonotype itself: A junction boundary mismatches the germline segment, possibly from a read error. The CDR3 loop reads CDTSDALPERGSSYNEQFF. CDR3 in DNA: TGTGACACCAGTGATGCACTACCCGAGCGGGGGAGCTCCTACAATGAGCAGTTCTTC. The V and J genes are TRBV24-1 and TRBJ2-1; 8 bases match TRBD2. Per the germline V gene, CDR1 is KGHDR and CDR2 is SFDVKD. The CDR3 is 19 amino acids.

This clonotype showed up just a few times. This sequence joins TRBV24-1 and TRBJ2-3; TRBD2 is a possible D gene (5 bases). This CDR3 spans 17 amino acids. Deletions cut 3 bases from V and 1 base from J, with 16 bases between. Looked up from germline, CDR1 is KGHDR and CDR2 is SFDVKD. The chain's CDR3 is CATSDAGFPPRTDTQYF. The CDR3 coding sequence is TGTGCCACCAGTGATGCGGGCTTCCCCCCTCGCACAGATACGCAGTATTTT.

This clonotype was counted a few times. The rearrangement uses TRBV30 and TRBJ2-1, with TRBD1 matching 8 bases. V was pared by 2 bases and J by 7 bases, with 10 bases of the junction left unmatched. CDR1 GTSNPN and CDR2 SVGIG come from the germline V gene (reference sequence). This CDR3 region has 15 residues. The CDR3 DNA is TGTGCCTGGAGTCTAGGACAGGGACCTACGAATGAGCAGTTCTTC. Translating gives CAWSLGQGPTNEQFF.